Included here is one T cell receptor (beta chain) sequence, with context. The antigen is unknown. Germline V gene lookup returns CDR1 SGHAT and CDR2 FQNNGV. Trimming at V came to 4 bases and at J to 12 bases, leaving 3 bases not matched to a gene. CDR3 length: 12 amino acids. This record belongs to a study of shared clonotypes between healthy human individuals. Whole-study results and caveats: The rarefaction results pointed to incomplete sorted-subset sequencing despite large depth. It was anticipated that sequencing depth would influence how many clonotypes donors shared. Clonotypes that were shared across four donors made up about 4.5% of naive CD4 clonotypes.

Per the study methods: Filtering differed because ImmunoSEQ produced junction-only sequences that carried no quality scores. Generated by immunoSEQ multiplex PCR, the TCRdb table keeps only in-frame clones and is missing some. That table is the source of V, J and clone size, and D and trimming were worked out from the DNA. The sample contains 550,000 to 700,000 clones, around 73% of which appear only once. Material: memory CD4+ T cells sorted from blood. Subset: CD45RA-negative fraction. The origin of this receptor is a woman in her twenties or thirties in good health. The V call is TRBV11-2, the J call TRBJ2-5; 12 bases are a match to TRBD2. CDR3 sequence (DNA): TGTGCCAGCAGCTCAACTAGCGGGGGGAAGTACTTC. Translating it yields CASSSTSGGKYF.